These 14 T cell receptor beta chains share one sample of origin, sequenced in a study of molecular identifiers for immune sequencing clone quantification. TCRdb ran MiXCR on the PCR reads and lists one entry per CDR3 protein. The table includes about half a million distinct CDR3 sequences, about a fifth detected once. Sequenced input: naive CD8+ T cells from blood, with Jurkat cell RNA spiked in. The subset here: FACS-sorted CD8+CD4-CCR7+CD45RA+ naive T cells. Receptors were obtained from a human donor in good health. Some libraries in this study had Jurkat cell RNA spiked in.

This clonotype was observed at least ten times. V and J are TRBV9 and TRBJ2-3; D is unclear. Germline V lookup: CDR1 SGDLS, CDR2 YYNGEE. V lost 0 bases and J lost 5, with 4 bases in between. This CDR3 is built from 12 residues. The CDR3: CASSVVGDTQYF. For the CDR3, the DNA is TGTGCCAGCAGCGTAGTCGGAGATACGCAGTATTTT.

This clonotype was counted many times. V usage is TRBV6-6 and J usage is TRBJ2-5, with D maybe TRBD2 (6 bases). CDR1 and CDR2 from the germline V gene are MNHNY and SVGAGI (reference sequence). The CDR3 is made up of 18 amino acids. Trimming shortened V by 0 bases and J by 1 base, and 18 bases separated the two germline ends. This chain's CDR3 is CASSYSGGTIPTQETQYF. DNA of the CDR3: TGTGCCAGCAGTTACTCGGGGGGAACGATCCCCACCCAAGAGACCCAGTACTTC.

The chain uses TRBV27 and TRBJ2-7; possibly TRBD1 for D (5 bases). CDR3 length: 15 residues. Trimming removed 4 bases at V and 0 bases at J, with 13 bases between. The germline V gene encodes CDR1 MNHEY and CDR2 SMNVEV (reference sequence). The CDR3 DNA sequence: TGTGCCAGCAGTTCATCTCAAGGGGTCTCCTACGAGCAGTACTTC. Translating gives CASSSSQGVSYEQYF.

This clonotype was observed a few times. The chain links TRBV5-6 to TRBJ1-1; 7 bases are a match to TRBD1. Trimming cost V 4 bases and J 1 base; bases outside gene matches: 10. The CDR3 is 16 residues long. Germline assignment: CDR1 SGHDT and CDR2 YYEEEE. The CDR3 here is CASSDLTGKGNTEAFF. The DNA of the CDR3 is TGTGCCAGCAGCGATTTGACAGGGAAGGGGAACACTGAAGCTTTCTTT.

This clonotype was observed a few times. The J gene is TRBJ1-1, the V gene TRBV25-1, with TRBD1 matching 9 bases. The CDR3 length is 15 residues. V shed 3 bases and J 3 bases; nucleotides not matched to a gene: 5. The germline V gene encodes CDR1 MGHDK and CDR2 SYGVNS. CDR3 loop: CASSDPTGGYTEAFF. The CDR3 nucleotides are TGTGCCAGCAGTGACCCGACAGGGGGTTACACTGAAGCTTTCTTT.

This clonotype has just a few counts. V gene TRBV6-5 combines with J gene TRBJ1-2; D is undetermined. Deletions cut 6 bases from V and 4 bases from J, with 15 bases between. There are 14 residues in the CDR3. Germline CDR1 reads MNHEY; CDR2 reads SVGAGI. This CDR3 is CASRPTSSAYGYTF. CDR3 DNA sequence: TGTGCCAGCAGACCCACCTCATCGGCCTATGGCTACACCTTC.

Notes on this clonotype: Compared with germline, one end of the junction differs, possibly owing to a read error. The rearrangement links TRBV9 to TRBJ2-2, with 11 bases fitting TRBD2. Germline V CDR1 and CDR2: SGDLS, YYNGEE. This CDR3 contains 18 residues. CDR3 coding DNA: TGTGCCAGCAGCGTAGCTATCCTAGCGGGAGGTTACACCAGGGAGCTGTTTTTT. This encodes CASSVAILAGGYTRELFF. Using reference TRBV9 and TRBJ2-2 for the parts outside the CDR3, the full variable domain is DSGVTQTPKHLITATGQRVTLRCSPRSGDLSVYWYQQSLDQGLQFLIQYYNGEERAKGNILERFSAQQFPDLHSELNLSSLELGDSALYFCASSVAILAGGYTRELFFGEGSRLTVL.

This rearrangement joins TRBV19 to TRBJ1-2, with no clear D. CDR3 size: 12 residues. Germline V gene data show CDR1 as LNHDA and CDR2 as SQIVND (reference sequence). With 1 base removed from V and 4 bases from J, the gap between germline ends came to 4 bases. This CDR3 reads CASSIASYGYTF. The CDR3 bases are TGTGCCAGTAGTATAGCTTCCTATGGCTACACCTTC.

In regard to this clonotype: Its ends do not fully match the called genes, so a read error is possible. This chain uses TRBV3-1 with TRBJ1-4; a weak D match, TRBD1 (5 bases). The V gene's germline CDR1 is LGHDT and CDR2 YNNKEL (reference sequence). The CDR3 consists of 16 residues. CDR3 amino acids: CASSQDQGDGLEKLVF. In nucleotides, the CDR3 is TGTGCCAGCAGCCAAGACCAGGGAGACGGGCTTGAAAAACTGGTTTTT.

The chain recombines TRBV19 with TRBJ1-5; D may be TRBD1 (6 bases). The CDR3 sequence is 16 residues long. Germline assignment: CDR1 LNHDA and CDR2 SQIVND (reference sequence). V lost 2 bases and J lost 3, with 14 bases in between. The CDR3 coding sequence is TGTGCCAGTAGTATATTTGCAGGGGTGGCCAATCAGCCCCAGCATTTT. It translates to CASSIFAGVANQPQHF. The full variable domain, rest sourced from reference TRBV19 and TRBJ1-5, is DGGITQSPKYLFRKEGQNVTLSCEQNLNHDAMYWYRQDPGQGLRLIYYSQIVNDFQKGDIAEGYSVSREKKESFPLTVTSAQKNPTAFYLCASSIFAGVANQPQHFGDGTRLSIL.

The chain combines TRBV13 with TRBJ1-2; D unclear. V was cut by 3 bases and J by 4 bases, with 12 bases left in between. There are 14 residues in the CDR3. Germline CDR1 and CDR2: PRHDT and FYEKMQ (reference sequence). CDR3 residues: CASSFDREAYGYTF. The CDR3 DNA follows: TGTGCCAGCAGCTTCGACCGGGAAGCCTATGGCTACACCTTC.

A remark on this clonotype: Just one base apart from a much larger clone, this may be a read error. The chain uses TRBV5-1 and TRBJ2-2; 11 bases are shared with TRBD1. The germline gives CDR1 SGHRS, CDR2 YFSETQ. The CDR3 runs to 14 residues. DNA of the CDR3: TGCGCCAGCAGCTGGACAGGGGGCACCGGGGGGCTGTTTTTT. Its translation is CASSWTGGTGGLFF.

The V and J genes are TRBV7-9 and TRBJ2-7; no reliable D call. Between the trimmed V and J ends, which lost 4 bases and 5 bases, there was a span of 9 bases. Germline V CDR1 and CDR2: SEHNR, FQNEAQ (reference sequence). The CDR3 runs 12 residues. The CDR3 coding sequence is TGTGCCAGCAGCTCCGCCCTTAACGAGCAGTACTTC. This codes for CASSSALNEQYF.

On this clonotype itself: One base away lies a much larger clone, so this may be a sequencing read error. The CDR3 DNA sequence: TGCGCCAGCAGCCGAGATGGCGCGGGGGCTGGCACAGATACGCAGTATTTT. Its translation is CASSRDGAGAGTDTQYF. The V and J genes are TRBV4-3 and TRBJ2-3, with a tentative D call TRBD2 (7 bases). V gave up 4 bases and J gave up 1 base, with 18 bases separating them. Germline lookup yields CDR1 LGHNA and CDR2 YSLEER. The CDR3 runs to 17 residues.